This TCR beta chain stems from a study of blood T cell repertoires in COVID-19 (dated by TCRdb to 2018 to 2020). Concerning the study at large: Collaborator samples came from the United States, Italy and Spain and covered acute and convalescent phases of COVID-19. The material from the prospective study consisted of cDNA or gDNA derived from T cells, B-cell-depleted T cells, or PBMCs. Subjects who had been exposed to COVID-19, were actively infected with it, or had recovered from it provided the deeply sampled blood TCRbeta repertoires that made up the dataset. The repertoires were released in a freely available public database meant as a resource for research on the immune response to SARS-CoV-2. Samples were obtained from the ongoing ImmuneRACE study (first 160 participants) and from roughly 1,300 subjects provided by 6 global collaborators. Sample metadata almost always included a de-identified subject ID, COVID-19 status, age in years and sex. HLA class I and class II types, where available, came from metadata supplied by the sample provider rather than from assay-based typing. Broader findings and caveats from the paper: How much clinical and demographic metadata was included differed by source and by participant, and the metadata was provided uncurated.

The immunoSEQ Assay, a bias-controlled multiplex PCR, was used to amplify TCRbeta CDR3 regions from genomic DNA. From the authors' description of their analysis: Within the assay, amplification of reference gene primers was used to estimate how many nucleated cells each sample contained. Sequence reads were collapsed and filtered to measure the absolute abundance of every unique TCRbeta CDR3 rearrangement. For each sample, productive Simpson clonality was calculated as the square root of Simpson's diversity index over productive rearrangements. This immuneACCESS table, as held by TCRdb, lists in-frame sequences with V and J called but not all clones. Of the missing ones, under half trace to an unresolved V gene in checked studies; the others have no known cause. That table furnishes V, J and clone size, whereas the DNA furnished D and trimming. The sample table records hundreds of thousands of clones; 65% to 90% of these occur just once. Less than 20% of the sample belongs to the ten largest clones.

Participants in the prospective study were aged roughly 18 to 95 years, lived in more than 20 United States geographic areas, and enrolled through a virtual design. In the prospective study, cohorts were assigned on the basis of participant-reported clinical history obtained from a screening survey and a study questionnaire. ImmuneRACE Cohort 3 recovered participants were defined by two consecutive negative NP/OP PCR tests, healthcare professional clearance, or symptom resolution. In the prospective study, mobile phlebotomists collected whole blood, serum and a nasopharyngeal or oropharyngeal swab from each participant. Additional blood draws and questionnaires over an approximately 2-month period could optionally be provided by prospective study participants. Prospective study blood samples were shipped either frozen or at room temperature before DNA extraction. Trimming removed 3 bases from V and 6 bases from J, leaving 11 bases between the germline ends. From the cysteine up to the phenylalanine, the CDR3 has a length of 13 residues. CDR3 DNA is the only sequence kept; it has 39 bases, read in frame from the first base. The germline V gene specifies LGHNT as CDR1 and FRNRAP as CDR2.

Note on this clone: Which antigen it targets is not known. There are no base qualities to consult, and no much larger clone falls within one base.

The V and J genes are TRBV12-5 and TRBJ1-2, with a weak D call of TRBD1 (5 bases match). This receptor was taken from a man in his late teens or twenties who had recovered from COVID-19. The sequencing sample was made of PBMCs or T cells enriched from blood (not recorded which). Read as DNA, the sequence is TGTGCTAGTGGTTTAGAAGGGGCGGATGGCTACACCTTC. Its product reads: CASGLEGADGYTF.